A selection of T cell receptor beta chains follows, all from one sample in a study of OX40 agonist ivuxolimab in advanced cancers. Generated by immunoSEQ multiplex PCR, the TCRdb table keeps only in-frame clones and is missing some. Of 82,000 or so clones listed, more than 90% are singletons. Sequenced material: CD4+ or CD8+ T cells sorted from blood, taken in a trial of the OX40 agonist ivuxolimab. The receptors originated from an adult with an advanced solid tumor such as melanoma, head and neck, liver or kidney cancer. CDR3s include the opening cysteine and the closing phenylalanine or tryptophan. Fields, in order: CDR3 protein, CDR3 DNA, clone size, V gene, D gene, CDR3 length, J gene. A D gene is named only where the DNA matches it firmly. The size entry is marked missing in some rows and otherwise reads once, few, many or a size class.

CSVGLAGTGGNEQFF | TGCAGCGTAGGACTAGCGGGGACCGGGGGCAATGAGCAGTTCTTC | . | TRBV29-1 | TRBD2 | 15 | TRBJ2-1
CSASFNTEAFF | TGCAGTGCTAGTTTTAACACTGAAGCTTTCTTT | . | TRBV20-1 | . | 11 | TRBJ1-1
CASSVTGGYNEQFF | TGCGCCAGCAGCGTGACAGGGGGCTACAATGAGCAGTTCTTC | . | TRBV5-1 | TRBD1 | 14 | TRBJ2-1
CASSLGGGNTEAFF | TGCGCCAGCAGCTTGGGCGGGGGGAACACTGAAGCTTTCTTT | . | TRBV5-1 | . | 14 | TRBJ1-1
CASSFNPDTEAFF | TGTGCCAGCAGCTTTAACCCGGACACTGAAGCTTTCTTT | . | TRBV7-8 | . | 13 | TRBJ1-1
CASSPVSDSYEQYF | TGTGCCAGCAGCCCCGTCAGTGATTCCTACGAGCAGTACTTC | . | TRBV2 | . | 14 | TRBJ2-7
CASRFTGFTRALDEQYF | TGCGCCAGCAGATTTACGGGGTTCACTAGGGCTCTCGACGAGCAGTACTTC | . | TRBV5-1 | . | 17 | TRBJ2-7
CASTRRSQETQYF | TGTGCCAGCACAAGGAGGAGTCAAGAGACCCAGTACTTC | . | TRBV6-1 | . | 13 | TRBJ2-5
CASSYSVLDPYNEQFF | TGTGCCAGCAGTTACTCAGTGCTTGACCCATACAATGAGCAGTTCTTC | . | TRBV6-5 | . | 16 | TRBJ2-1
CASFSGGSETQYF | TGTGCCAGTTTTAGCGGGGGGTCAGAGACCCAGTACTTC | . | TRBV6-5 | TRBD2 | 13 | TRBJ2-5
CASSSAPISQSRANVLTF | TGTGCCAGCAGCAGTGCTCCAATCTCACAAAGTCGGGCCAACGTCCTGACTTTC | once | TRBV7-6 | . | 18 | TRBJ2-6